This T cell receptor beta chain emerged from a study of cytomegalovirus exposure and HLA in healthy donors. About the research overall: Prior work identified 120 million or so unique TCR beta sequences in 190 million or so T cells. Study-wide results and caveats: Cytomegalovirus-associated status was assigned to 150 to 200 TCR beta chains. Cytomegalovirus status was reportedly diagnosed by the classifier with high sensitivity and specificity.

V was clipped by 6 bases and J by 3 bases, with 16 bases between them. The length of the CDR3 is 15 residues. The germline gives CDR1 SNHLY, CDR2 FYNNEI. For this clone: The antigen remains unidentified.

PCR employed 60 Vbeta and 13 Jbeta primers. The authors' processing: There were 70 million to 95 million unique TCR beta chains by a later count, and approximately 12 million of them were shared. Data came from immunoSEQ multiplex PCR; TCRdb stores just in-frame clones and leaves some out. V, J and clone size were drawn from that table, and D and trimming were deduced from the DNA. The sample includes 150,000 or so clones, 70% to 90% of them seen just once. The chain combines TRBV2 with TRBJ2-3, with a possible D match to TRBD1 (5 bases). Sequenced: PBMCs. The receptor comes from a man aged 45-65 years in good health and CMV-seronegative. The CDR3 DNA reads as TGTGCCAGCAGCAGGGCCCGATCCGAAACAGATACGCAGTATTTT. Its translation is CASSRARSETDTQYF.